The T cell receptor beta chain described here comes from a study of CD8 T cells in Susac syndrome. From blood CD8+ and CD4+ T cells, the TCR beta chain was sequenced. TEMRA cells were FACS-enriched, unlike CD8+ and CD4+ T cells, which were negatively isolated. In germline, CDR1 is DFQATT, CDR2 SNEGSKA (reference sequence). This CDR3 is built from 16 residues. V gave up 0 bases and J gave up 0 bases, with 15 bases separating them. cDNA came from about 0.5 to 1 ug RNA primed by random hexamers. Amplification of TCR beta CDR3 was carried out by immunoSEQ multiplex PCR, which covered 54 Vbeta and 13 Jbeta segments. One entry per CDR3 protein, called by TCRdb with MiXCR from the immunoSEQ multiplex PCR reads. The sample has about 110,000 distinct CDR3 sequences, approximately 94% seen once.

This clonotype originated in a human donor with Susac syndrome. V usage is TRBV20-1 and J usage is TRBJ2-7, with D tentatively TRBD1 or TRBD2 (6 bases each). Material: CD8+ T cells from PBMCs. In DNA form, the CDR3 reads TGCAGTGCTAGAGAGGGGGGCACAGTCGCCTCCTACGAGCAGTACTTC. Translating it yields CSAREGGTVASYEQYF.